This TCR beta chain was profiled in a study of blood T cell repertoires in COVID-19. Study context: Collection of acute and convalescent COVID-19 samples took place in the United States, Italy and Spain. Sample material is recorded as cDNA or gDNA derived from T cells, B-cell-depleted T cells, or PBMCs.

The length of the CDR3 is 17 residues. CDR1 and CDR2 from the germline V gene are SGHRS and YFSETQ. Trimming cost V 4 bases and J 0 bases, with 17 bases left between them. Original processing notes: Amplification with reference gene primers provided the estimates of nucleated cell counts. TCRdb keeps only in-frame clones here, not all; method: immunoSEQ multiplex PCR. That table furnishes V, J and clone size, whereas the DNA furnished D and trimming. The table lists roughly 68,000 clones, 70% to 90% of them singletons. The V gene is TRBV5-1, the J gene TRBJ1-3; maybe TRBD1 (6 bases). Material: peripheral blood. This TCR was recovered from a man aged 50-60 years with acute or convalescent COVID-19. The CDR3: CASSTDSLAPSGNTIYF. CDR3 sequence (DNA): TGCGCCAGCAGCACGGACAGCTTAGCGCCCTCTGGAAACACCATATATTTT.